The clone carrying this T cell receptor beta chain showed up just a few times. TCRdb redid the calling of the reads with MiXCR, one entry per CDR3 protein. The table lists 250,000 or so distinct CDR3 sequences, over 15% of them singletons. These data come from a study of T cell repertoires in cytomegalovirus infection. CDR1 and CDR2 (germline): DFQATT, SNEGSKA (reference sequence). Trimming stripped 3 bases from V and 4 bases from J, with 18 bases between. The CDR3 runs to 16 residues. This receptor was obtained from a human donor in good health (CMV status not recorded). Some clones in this sample may be carry-over from other donors' samples. The chain links TRBV20-1 to TRBJ2-2; possible D gene TRBD1, 6 bases. Sequenced input: CD8+ T cells from PBMCs. The CDR3 sequence: CSASSTGQALTGELFF. CDR3 DNA: TGCAGTGCTAGTTCGACGGGACAAGCCCTCACCGGGGAGCTGTTTTTT.